Listed below are T cell receptor beta chains from one sample, sequenced in a study of shared clonotypes between healthy human individuals. Produced via immunoSEQ multiplex PCR; TCRdb's table is partial and in-frame only. The repertoire includes hundreds of thousands of clones, about three quarters of them detected once, and around 1.8% sits in the top ten. Sequenced sample: memory CD4+ T cells sorted from blood. These receptors were obtained from a woman aged 25 to 39 in good health. CDR3s include the opening cysteine and the closing phenylalanine or tryptophan. The D gene is left open where the match is weak. Some rows mark clone size as missing; the rest say once, few, many or name a class of expanded clone.

once,14,TRBJ1-5,TRBV2,.,TGTGCCAGCAGTAAGGACAAGGTCAATCAGCCCCAGCATTTT,CASSKDKVNQPQHF
many,14,TRBJ1-5,TRBV2,.,TGTGCCAGCGAATTGGGTGATGGCAATCAGCCCCAGCATTTT,CASELGDGNQPQHF
.,14,TRBJ2-1,TRBV5-1,.,TGCGCCAGCAGTACCAGCGAGTTCTACAATGAGCAGTTCTTC,CASSTSEFYNEQFF
.,15,TRBJ1-5,TRBV28,.,TGTGCCAGCAGTATAGGACCTACGGTTGGTCAGCCCCAGCATTTT,CASSIGPTVGQPQHF
.,16,TRBJ2-3,TRBV28,.,TGTGCCAGCAGTTTATGGGGGGGCGGGGGCACAGATACGCAGTATTTT,CASSLWGGGGTDTQYF
.,13,TRBJ2-7,TRBV29-1,.,TGCAGCGTTGCTATAGCCAGTCTCTACGAGCAGTACTTC,CSVAIASLYEQYF
.,15,TRBJ2-5,TRBV7-6,TRBD2,TGTGCCAGCAGCTTATCGGGCGGGAGGAAAGAGACCCAGTACTTC,CASSLSGGRKETQYF
.,14,TRBJ2-1,TRBV9,.,TGTGCCAGCAGCGAGGGGTTCACCTACAATGAGCAGTTCTTC,CASSEGFTYNEQFF
.,13,TRBJ2-5,TRBV27,.,TGTGCCAGCGCAGCTCAGTACCAAGAGACCCAGTACTTC,CASAAQYQETQYF
.,15,TRBJ2-6,TRBV27,.,TGTGCCAGCAGTTTTAGGGATCCTGGGGCCAACGTCCTGACTTTC,CASSFRDPGANVLTF
few,13,TRBJ2-2,TRBV7-9,.,TGTGCCAGCAGCTTAAAGGGTAGCGGGGAGCTGTTTTTT,CASSLKGSGELFF
few,12,TRBJ1-3,TRBV2,.,TGTGCCAGCACCCTCTCTGGAAACACCATATATTTT,CASTLSGNTIYF
.,14,TRBJ1-4,TRBV5-4,.,TGTGCCAGCAGTCCGACAGGCCACGATGAAAAACTGTTTTTT,CASSPTGHDEKLFF
few,13,TRBJ1-1,TRBV27,.,TGTGCCAGCAGTTTAAAGGGGGACACTGAAGCTTTCTTT,CASSLKGDTEAFF
.,13,TRBJ2-7,TRBV2,.,TGTGCCAGCAGTGTAGAGGCCTGGGGCGAGCAGTACTTC,CASSVEAWGEQYF
.,14,TRBJ1-1,TRBV6-6,TRBD1,TGTGCCAGCAGCCAACAGGGGACGAACACTGAAGCTTTCTTT,CASSQQGTNTEAFF
.,10,TRBJ1-1,TRBV20-1,.,TGCAGTGTCGCAGTCCCCTCAGCTTTCTTT,CSVAVPSAFF
.,12,TRBJ1-2,TRBV7-9,.,TGTGCCAGCAGCTTAACCAACTATGGCTACACCTTC,CASSLTNYGYTF
.,16,TRBJ2-5,TRBV4-1,.,TGCGCCAGCAGCCCCGCCCCTTCCCAGGCAGGAGAGACCCAGTACTTC,CASSPAPSQAGETQYF
.,15,TRBJ2-7,TRBV27,.,TGTGCCAGCAGTTTATCGTGGGGAGCCTACTACGAGCAGTACTTC,CASSLSWGAYYEQYF
.,15,TRBJ1-5,TRBV18,.,TGTGCCAGCTCTCCCTCGGCAGGGCGTGATCAGCCCCAGCATTTT,CASSPSAGRDQPQHF
.,16,TRBJ2-4,TRBV2,TRBD1,TGTGCCAGCAGTGAAGACAGGGGGCCAGCCAAAAACATTCAGTACTTC,CASSEDRGPAKNIQYF
.,15,TRBJ2-3,TRBV18,TRBD2,TGTGCCAGCTCACCATCTAGCGGTCACACAGATACGCAGTATTTT,CASSPSSGHTDTQYF
.,13,TRBJ2-1,TRBV7-2,.,TGTGCCAGCAGACTTGACTTGTACAATGAGCAGTTCTTC,CASRLDLYNEQFF
.,16,TRBJ1-3,TRBV30,.,TGTGCCTGGAGTACCGGGACATCGAGCTCTGGAAACACCATATATTTT,CAWSTGTSSSGNTIYF
.,14,TRBJ2-5,TRBV19,TRBD1,TGTGCCACCGCAGAGACAGGGGGCTTCGAGACCCAGTACTTC,CATAETGGFETQYF
.,10,TRBJ2-7,TRBV5-3,.,TGTGCCAGAAGACCCCCCGAGCAGTACTTC,CARRPPEQYF
.,14,TRBJ2-7,TRBV5-1,TRBD1,TGCGCCAGCAGCTTCGGGACAGGGGGCCAGGAGCAGTACTTC,CASSFGTGGQEQYF
.,13,TRBJ1-5,TRBV28,TRBD1,TGTGCCAGCAGTTTCACAGGGGATCAGCCCCAGCATTTT,CASSFTGDQPQHF
.,13,TRBJ1-2,TRBV28,.,TGTGCCAGCGCCCAGGGCATTAACTATGGCTACACCTTC,CASAQGINYGYTF
.,13,TRBJ2-7,TRBV19,TRBD1,TGTGCCAGCTCCGGACAGGGATGGGCTGGGCAGTACTTC,CASSGQGWAGQYF
.,15,TRBJ2-3,TRBV5-4,.,TGTGCCAGCAGCGCAGGGAGTCCACGAACAGATACGCAGTATTTT,CASSAGSPRTDTQYF
.,17,TRBJ1-1,TRBV7-8,TRBD1,TGTGCCAGCAGCTTAATCTCGCGGGACAGGGTTAACACTGAAGCTTTCTTT,CASSLISRDRVNTEAFF
once,15,TRBJ1-2,TRBV30,TRBD1,TGTGCCTGGAGCGGGACAGCCAAAAAGTTTTATGGCTACACCTTC,CAWSGTAKKFYGYTF
few,17,TRBJ2-1,TRBV9,TRBD2,TGTGCCAGCAGCGCCAATAGTGGGACTAGCGGGAGGGATGAGCAGTTCTTC,CASSANSGTSGRDEQFF
.,15,TRBJ2-2,TRBV2,.,TGTGCCAGCGTTGAATCTGGGAGTGGTGGCGGGGAGCTGTTTTTT,CASVESGSGGGELFF
.,11,TRBJ2-2,TRBV29-1,.,TGCAGCGTTGGGCAGACCGGGGAGCTGTTTTTT,CSVGQTGELFF
.,14,TRBJ1-2,TRBV7-9,.,TGTGCCAGCAGCTTAGAGGGGACATCCTCTGGCTACACCTTC,CASSLEGTSSGYTF
few,15,TRBJ1-3,TRBV10-2,.,TGCGCCAGCAGGGGCGGACAGATCTCTGGAAACACCATATATTTT,CASRGGQISGNTIYF
many,14,TRBJ1-5,TRBV7-2,.,TGTGCCAGCAGCCGGACTGATAGCAATCAGCCCCAGCATTTT,CASSRTDSNQPQHF
.,14,TRBJ2-1,TRBV4-1,.,TGCGCCAGCAGCCCCTCCCCGACCGACAATGAGCAGTTCTTC,CASSPSPTDNEQFF
.,18,TRBJ2-7,TRBV2,.,TGTGCCAGCAGTGAATCGCCCTTCCAGGGGAGAAGGTCCTACGAGCAGTACTTC,CASSESPFQGRRSYEQYF
.,16,TRBJ2-2,TRBV5-1,.,TGCGCCAGCAGCGTCTCGACTAGCAGGGGCACCGGGGAGCTGTTTTTT,CASSVSTSRGTGELFF
many,19,TRBJ1-2,TRBV21-1,.,TGTGCCAGCAGCAAAGTAAGGAGGGAGGTAGGTGAATTAAACTATGGCTACACCTTC,CASSKVRREVGELNYGYTF
.,15,TRBJ2-7,TRBV5-1,TRBD2,TGCGCCAGCAGCTTGGGGTCTACGGGAGGCTACGAGCAGTACTTC,CASSLGSTGGYEQYF
.,13,TRBJ2-5,TRBV4-2,.,TGTGCCAGCAGCCAAGTTATGTCAGAGACCCAGTACTTC,CASSQVMSETQYF
.,12,TRBJ2-1,TRBV29-1,TRBD2,TGCAGCGTTGAAGGGTGGGAGGGTGAGCAGTTCTTC,CSVEGWEGEQFF
.,15,TRBJ2-7,TRBV11-3,TRBD2,TGTGCCAGCAGCTTAGGAGCGGGAGTTGACTACGAGCAGTACTTC,CASSLGAGVDYEQYF
.,18,TRBJ1-2,TRBV28,TRBD1,TGTGCCAGCAGCCCGGTTATGGGACAGGGGGCCTGGGTAGGCGGCTACACCTTC,CASSPVMGQGAWVGGYTF
.,15,TRBJ2-1,TRBV5-1,TRBD2,TGCGCCAGCAGCTTTCTAGCGGGGTCCTACAATGAGCAGTTCTTC,CASSFLAGSYNEQFF
few,16,TRBJ2-3,TRBV7-9,TRBD2,TGTGCCAGCAGCTTAGACGGCGGGAGGGTTGCAGATACGCAGTATTTT,CASSLDGGRVADTQYF
many,13,TRBJ2-5,TRBV27,.,TGTGCCAGCAGTATGACATACCAAGAGACCCAGTACTTC,CASSMTYQETQYF
many,13,TRBJ1-3,TRBV28,TRBD1,TGTGCCAGCCGAGGGCAGGGGGTAAACACCATATATTTT,CASRGQGVNTIYF
.,14,TRBJ1-5,TRBV11-2,.,TGTGCCAGCAGCTTAGTCAGAGGGACTCAGCCCCAGCATTTT,CASSLVRGTQPQHF
.,14,TRBJ2-1,TRBV30,.,TGTGCCTGGAGTGGGGGGAGTCTCCTAGCTGAGCAGTTCTTC,CAWSGGSLLAEQFF
.,14,TRBJ1-3,TRBV7-8,.,TGTGCCAGCAGCTTGAGGGGAACAGGAAACACCATATATTTT,CASSLRGTGNTIYF
few,14,TRBJ1-4,TRBV4-1,.,TGCGCCAGCAGCCAAGATCGCCTAAATGAAAAACTGTTTTTT,CASSQDRLNEKLFF